This TCR beta chain was found in a study of T cell responses to AZD1222 COVID-19 vaccine. Study observations and caveats: Among AZD1222 vaccinees, only 5 to 7 were seropositive at baseline. Vaccine-associated CD4 TCRs ranged over spike, dominating at 160-218 and 743-854. Spike-specific TCR repertoires showed rising breadth and depth after two AZD1222 doses.

The data were produced by immunoSEQ multiplex PCR, yet TCRdb's version contains in-frame clones alone and is incomplete. The sample includes under 150,000 clones, around 90% of them seen just once. A note on this clone: Antigen: not known.

CDR1 and CDR2 from the germline V gene are MDHEN and SYDVKM. V lost 6 bases and J lost 4, with 18 bases in between. The CDR3 spans 15 residues. The TCR originated in an adult in good health. The rearrangement joins TRBV28 to TRBJ1-1; D ambiguous. The material sequenced was peripheral blood, taken on day 0 of MenACWY control vaccination. CDR3 amino acids: CASSPPKGGATEAFF. In DNA, the CDR3 is TGTGCCAGCAGCCCGCCAAAGGGTGGCGCCACTGAAGCTTTCTTT.